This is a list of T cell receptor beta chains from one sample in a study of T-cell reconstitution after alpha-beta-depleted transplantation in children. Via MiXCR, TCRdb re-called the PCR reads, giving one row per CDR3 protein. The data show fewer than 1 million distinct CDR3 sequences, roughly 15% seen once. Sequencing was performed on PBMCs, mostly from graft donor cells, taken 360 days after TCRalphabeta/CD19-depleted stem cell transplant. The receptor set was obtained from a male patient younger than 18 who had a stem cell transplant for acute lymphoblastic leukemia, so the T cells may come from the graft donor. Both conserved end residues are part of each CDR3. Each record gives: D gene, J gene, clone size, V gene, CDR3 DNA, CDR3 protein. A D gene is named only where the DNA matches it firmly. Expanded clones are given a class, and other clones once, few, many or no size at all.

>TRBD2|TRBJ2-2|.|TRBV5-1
TGCGCCAGCAGAGGGTGGATAGCGGGAGATACCGCCGGGGAGCTGTTTTTT
CASRGWIAGDTAGELFF
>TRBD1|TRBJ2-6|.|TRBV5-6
TGTGCCAGCAGGACGGACAGGTACTCTGGGGCCAACGTCCTGACTTTC
CASRTDRYSGANVLTF
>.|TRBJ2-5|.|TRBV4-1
TGCGCCAGCAGTCCCTGGGGCGAGGGGACCCAGTACTTC
CASSPWGEGTQYF
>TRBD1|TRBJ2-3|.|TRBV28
TGTGCCAGCAGATCGTTTTGGGGGGGAAGGGACAGGGACCCAGATACGCAGTATTTT
CASRSFWGGRDRDPDTQYF
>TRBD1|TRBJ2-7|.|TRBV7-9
TGTGCCAGCAGCTTAGGGACAGGGGGCGGCCTAAAGCAGTACTTC
CASSLGTGGGLKQYF
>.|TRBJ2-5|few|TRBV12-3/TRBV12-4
TGTGCCACAGCCATAGACCGGCAGGGGGGAGAGACCCAGTACTTC
CATAIDRQGGETQYF
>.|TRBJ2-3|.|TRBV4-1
TGCGCCAGCAGCCAAGTTGGGGGGAGTGCAGATACGCAGTATTTT
CASSQVGGSADTQYF
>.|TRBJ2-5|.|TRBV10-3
TGTGCCATCAGTGAGTCGACGACAGAAGAGACCCAGTACTTC
CAISESTTEETQYF
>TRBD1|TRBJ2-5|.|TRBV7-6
TGTGCCAGCAGCTCATACCGCGGGACAGGGGGCAAGAGAGAGACCCAGTACTTC
CASSSYRGTGGKRETQYF
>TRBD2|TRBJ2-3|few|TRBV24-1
TGTGCCACCAGTAGGAGAGCGGGAGTCCCAGATACGCAGTATTTT
CATSRRAGVPDTQYF
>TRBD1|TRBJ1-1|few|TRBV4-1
TGCGCCAGCAGCCAAGATCCCCGACAGGGTAACACGGGCACTGAAGCTTTCTTT
CASSQDPRQGNTGTEAFF
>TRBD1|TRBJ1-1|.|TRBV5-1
TGCGCCAGCAGCTTGGCCGGGACAGGGAGCTTCTTT
CASSLAGTGSFF
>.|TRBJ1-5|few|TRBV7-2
TGTGTTTATGGGGCCCAGCATTTT
CVYGAQHF
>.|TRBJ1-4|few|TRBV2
TGTACCAGCAGTTACAGGAAAACTAATGAAAAACTGTTTTTT
CTSSYRKTNEKLFF
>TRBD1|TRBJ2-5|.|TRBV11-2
TGTGCCAGCAGCTTGCCGGGACAGGGGGCTAAAATGTACCAAGAGACCCAGTACTTC
CASSLPGQGAKMYQETQYF
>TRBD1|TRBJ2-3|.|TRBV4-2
TGTGCCAGCAGCCACCGGGGCCCCGGGACAGGGGAAGTAGATACGCAGTATTTT
CASSHRGPGTGEVDTQYF
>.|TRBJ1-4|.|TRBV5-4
TGTGCCAGCAGCTTGGAATATTCCGAAAAACTGTTTTTT
CASSLEYSEKLFF
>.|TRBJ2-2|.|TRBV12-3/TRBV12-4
TGTGCCAGCAGTTTAACGACGGTTTCCGGGGAGCTGTTTTTT
CASSLTTVSGELFF
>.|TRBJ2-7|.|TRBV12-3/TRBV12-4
TGTGCCAGCAGTAGAGAAGGGTCTCCCGCCTACGAGCAGTACTTC
CASSREGSPAYEQYF
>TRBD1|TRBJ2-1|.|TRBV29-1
TGCAGCCCAGGGGACAGGGGGAGTGAGCAGTTCTTC
CSPGDRGSEQFF
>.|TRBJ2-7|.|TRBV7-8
TGTGCCAGCAGCTTAGAGCTGGGCACGACTGACTACGAGCAGTACTTC
CASSLELGTTDYEQYF
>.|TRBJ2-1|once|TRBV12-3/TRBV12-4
TGTGCCAGCATTGCCGGGACTCCTTCCTACAATGAGCAGTTCTTC
CASIAGTPSYNEQFF
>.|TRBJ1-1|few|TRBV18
TGTGCCAGCTCTCAATCCGGGACATTGAACACTGAAGCTTTCTTT
CASSQSGTLNTEAFF
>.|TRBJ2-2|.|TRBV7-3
TGTGCCAGCAGCCCTGCGGTTGCGAACACCGGGGAGCTGTTTTTT
CASSPAVANTGELFF
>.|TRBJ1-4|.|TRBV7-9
TGTGCCAGCAGCCGGGGGAGTAAAGAAAAACTGTTTTTT
CASSRGSKEKLFF
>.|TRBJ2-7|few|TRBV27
TGTGCCAGCAGTTGGGGTCGGGCGCCCTACGAGCAGTACTTC
CASSWGRAPYEQYF
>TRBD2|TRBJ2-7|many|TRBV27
TGTGCCAGCAGAAGAGAGGGGCCTAGCGGGAGCTACGAGCAGTACTTC
CASRREGPSGSYEQYF
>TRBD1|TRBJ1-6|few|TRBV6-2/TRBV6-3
TGTGCCAGCAGCAAACATGACAGGGTTGAGTCACCCCTCCACTTT
CASSKHDRVESPLHF
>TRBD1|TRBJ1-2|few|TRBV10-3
TGTGCCATCAGTCCCCCGGACAGGGCGGACTACACCTTC
CAISPPDRADYTF
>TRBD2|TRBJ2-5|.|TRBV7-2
TGTGCCAGCAGCTTACAATTCGGGGGGCAAGAGACCCAGTACTTC
CASSLQFGGQETQYF
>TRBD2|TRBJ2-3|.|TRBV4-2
TGTGCCAGCAGCCAAGAATCAGCGGGAGGCCCGGGAGATACGCAGTATTTT
CASSQESAGGPGDTQYF
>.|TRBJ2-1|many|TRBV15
TGTGCCACCAGCAGAGCCCAGGAATACAATGAGCAGTTCTTC
CATSRAQEYNEQFF
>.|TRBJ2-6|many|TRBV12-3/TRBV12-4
TGTGCCAGCAGCGAGTACTCTGGGGCCAACGTCCTGACTTTC
CASSEYSGANVLTF
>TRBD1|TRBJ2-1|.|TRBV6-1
TGTGCCAGCAGTGAACCGGGACAGAGCTCCTACAATGAGCAGTTCTTC
CASSEPGQSSYNEQFF
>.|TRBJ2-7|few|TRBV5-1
TGCGCCAGCAGCTCCCCGAAGGACAGTAGGATCTCCTACGAGCAGTACTTC
CASSSPKDSRISYEQYF
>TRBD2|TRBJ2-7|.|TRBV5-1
TGCGCCAGCAGCTTGGGGGGACTAGCGGGATCCCCCCTCGAGCAGTACTTC
CASSLGGLAGSPLEQYF
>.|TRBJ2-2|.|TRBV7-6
TGTGCCAGCAGCGTAATGGTCGTGGGACCCACCGGGGAGCTGTTTTTT
CASSVMVVGPTGELFF
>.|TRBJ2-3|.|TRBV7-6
TGTGCCAGCAGACAGGTGGGGGATACGCAGTATTTT
CASRQVGDTQYF
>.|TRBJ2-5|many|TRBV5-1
TGCGCCAGCAGCTTGCACGTTCAAGAGACCCAGTACTTC
CASSLHVQETQYF
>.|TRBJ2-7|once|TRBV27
TGTGCCGGCAGCAGCACAGGGATCCCCTACGAGCAGTACTTC
CAGSSTGIPYEQYF
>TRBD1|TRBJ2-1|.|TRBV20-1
TGCAGTGCCCGCCGGGACAGGGGCGGGGAGGAGCAGTTCTTC
CSARRDRGGEEQFF
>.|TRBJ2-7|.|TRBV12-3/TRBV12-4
TGTGCCAGCAGTTTACTAGATCCAGGGGCCTACGAGCAGTACTTC
CASSLLDPGAYEQYF
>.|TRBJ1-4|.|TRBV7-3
TGTGCCAGCACCTGGGACTCCCGGTGGGAAACTAATGAAAAACTGTTTTTT
CASTWDSRWETNEKLFF
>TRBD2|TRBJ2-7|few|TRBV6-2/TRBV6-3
TGTGCCAGCAGTTACTCGCGACTAGCGGATTACGAGCAGTACTTC
CASSYSRLADYEQYF
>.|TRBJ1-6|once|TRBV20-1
TGCAGTGCTGGGCCACGGGATAGGGGCCTCCACTTT
CSAGPRDRGLHF